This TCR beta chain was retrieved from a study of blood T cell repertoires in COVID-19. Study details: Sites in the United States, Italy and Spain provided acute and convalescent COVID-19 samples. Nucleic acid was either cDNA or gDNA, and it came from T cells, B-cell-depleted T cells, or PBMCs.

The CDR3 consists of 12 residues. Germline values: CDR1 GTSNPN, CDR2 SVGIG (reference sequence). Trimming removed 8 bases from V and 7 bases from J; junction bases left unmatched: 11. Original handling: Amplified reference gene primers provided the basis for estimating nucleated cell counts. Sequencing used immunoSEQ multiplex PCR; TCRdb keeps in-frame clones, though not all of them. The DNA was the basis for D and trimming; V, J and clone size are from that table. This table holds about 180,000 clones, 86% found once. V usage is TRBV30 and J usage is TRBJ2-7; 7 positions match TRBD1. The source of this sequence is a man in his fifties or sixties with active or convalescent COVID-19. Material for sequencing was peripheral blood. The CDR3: CAGKTGYREQYF. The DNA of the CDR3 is TGTGCCGGGAAGACAGGGTATCGGGAGCAGTACTTC. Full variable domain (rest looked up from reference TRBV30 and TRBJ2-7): SQTIHQWPATLVQPVGSPLSLECTVEGTSNPNLYWYRQAAGRGLQLLFYSVGIGQISSEVPQNLSASRPQDRQFILSSKKLLLSDSGFYLCAGKTGYREQYFGPGTRLTVT.